Listed here are 6 T cell receptor beta chains from one sample, sequenced in a study of shared clonotypes between healthy human individuals. Using immunoSEQ multiplex PCR, the repertoire was profiled, and TCRdb retains in-frame clones only, with some absent. The sample records 1.5 million to 2.5 million clones, approximately 95% being singletons. CD45RO-negative, CCR7-positively selected cells formed the naive CD8 fraction, excluding terminally differentiated effector memory CD45RA+ cells. Input material: naive CD8+ T cells sorted from blood. The origin of the receptors is a man younger than 35 in good health.

The chain employs TRBV11-1 and TRBJ2-2, with TRBD2 identical over 10 bases. Germline V lookup: CDR1 SGHAT, CDR2 FQDESV (reference sequence). CDR3 length equals 16 residues. Trimming removed 5 bases from V and 4 bases from J; junction bases left unmatched: 7. The CDR3: CASSPTSGAPTGELFF. In DNA, the CDR3 is TGTGCCAGCAGCCCAACTAGCGGGGCCCCCACCGGGGAGCTGTTTTTT.

The CDR3 protein is CASSLGQMYEQYF. CDR3 nucleotide sequence: TGTGCCAGCAGCTTGGGTCAGATGTACGAGCAGTACTTC. The genes are TRBV5-6 and TRBJ2-7; D unresolved. Trimming pared 0 bases from V and 4 bases from J, leaving 8 bases between. Per the germline V gene, CDR1 is SGHDT and CDR2 is YYEEEE. This CDR3 region has 13 residues.

Concerning this clone: This sample also contains other DNA sequences that code for the same CDR3. The chain is built from TRBV19 and TRBJ1-6; tentative D call: TRBD1 (5 bases). CDR3 size: 12 residues. Germline V gives CDR1 LNHDA, CDR2 SQIVND (reference sequence). Deletions cut 6 bases from V and 8 bases from J, with 8 bases between. In DNA form, the CDR3 reads TGTGCCAGTAGGCTGGGGGATTCACCCCTCCACTTT. Translating it yields CASRLGDSPLHF.

This clone was observed a single time. Other DNA sequences in the sample encode the same CDR3. The chain joins TRBV6-5 to TRBJ1-1, with no clear D. V lost 0 bases to trimming and J lost 6 bases, with 11 bases between them. CDR1 and CDR2 from the germline V gene are MNHEY and SVGAGI. The length of the CDR3 is 14 residues. The CDR3: CASSYSIGSAEAFF. In DNA form, the CDR3 reads TGTGCCAGCAGTTACTCGATCGGGAGCGCTGAAGCTTTCTTT.

The chain couples TRBV27 to TRBJ2-1, with D uncertain. The CDR3 runs to 12 residues. Germline CDR1 is MNHEY and CDR2 is SMNVEV (reference sequence). The V end was cut by 8 bases, the J end by 6 bases, with 11 bases between. CDR3 protein: CASSSGLNEQFF. The CDR3 DNA reads as TGTGCCAGCTCATCCGGGCTCAATGAGCAGTTCTTC.

The rearrangement uses TRBV7-9 and TRBJ2-1; D remains ambiguous. Germline V CDR1 and CDR2: SEHNR, FQNEAQ (reference sequence). V was shortened by 3 bases and J by 10 bases, with 7 bases between the two germline ends. There are 11 residues in the CDR3. CDR3 in DNA: TGTGCCAGCAGCTTTTTGTGGGAGCAGTTCTTC. It yields the protein CASSFLWEQFF.